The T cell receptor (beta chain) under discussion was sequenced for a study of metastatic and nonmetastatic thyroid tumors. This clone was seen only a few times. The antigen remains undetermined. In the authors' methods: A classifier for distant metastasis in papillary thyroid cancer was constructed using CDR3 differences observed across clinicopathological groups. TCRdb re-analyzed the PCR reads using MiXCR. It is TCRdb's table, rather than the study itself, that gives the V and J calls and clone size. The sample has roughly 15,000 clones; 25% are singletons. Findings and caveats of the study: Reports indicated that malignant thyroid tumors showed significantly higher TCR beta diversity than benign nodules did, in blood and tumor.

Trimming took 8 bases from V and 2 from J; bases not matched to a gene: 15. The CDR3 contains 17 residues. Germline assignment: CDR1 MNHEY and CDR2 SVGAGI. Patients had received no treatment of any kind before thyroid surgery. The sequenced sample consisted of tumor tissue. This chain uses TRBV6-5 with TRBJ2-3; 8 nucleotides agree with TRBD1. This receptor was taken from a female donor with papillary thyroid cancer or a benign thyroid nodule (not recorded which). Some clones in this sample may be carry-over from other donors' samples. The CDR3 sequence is CASRDRSFLASTDTQYF. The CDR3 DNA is TGTGCCAGCCGGGACAGGTCCTTCCTAGCGTCCACAGATACGCAGTATTTT.